Reported below is one T cell receptor beta chain. The sample is drawn from a study of blood T cell repertoires in COVID-19. On the study more broadly: Material from acute and convalescent COVID-19 was sourced from the United States, Italy and Spain.

Germline values: CDR1 SGHNT, CDR2 YENEEA. This CDR3 region has 14 residues. V lost 4 bases and J lost 5; bases outside the gene matches: 6. Original processing methods: Researchers report that nucleated cell counts were estimated from reference gene primer amplification. This table comes from immunoSEQ multiplex PCR, and its TCRdb copy is limited to in-frame clones, with some not included. D and trimming were read from the DNA, whereas the V and J calls and clone size are those reported in that table. The table includes around 130,000 clones, 80% to 90% detected once. The participants were between about 18 and 89 years old and came from 24 US areas.

The source of this sequence is a woman between 50 and 59 years old who had recovered from COVID-19. The sample was PBMCs or T cells enriched from blood (not recorded which). The V and J genes are TRBV11-3 and TRBJ1-2; 8 bases line up with TRBD1. The CDR3 DNA reads TGTGCCAGCAGCTCGACGACAGGGGATTATGGCTACACCTTC. This encodes CASSSTTGDYGYTF.